This TCR beta chain is drawn from a study of neurological immune-mediated disorders. Findings of the study overall: The phylogenetic placement of 18 of 34 multiple sclerosis patients' repertoires in one related-CDR3 cluster constitutes a possible signature. None of the CDR3 amino acid sequences in expanded clones turned up in more than one subject, which points to private repertoires in all groups.

Per the germline V gene, CDR1 is MNHEY and CDR2 is SVGAGI. CDR3 size: 13 residues. V was cut by 0 bases and J by 6 bases, with 9 bases left in between. TCRdb fed the 5' RACE reads into MiXCR, producing one record per CDR3 protein. The profile shows about 46,000 distinct CDR3 sequences, approximately 3% of them singletons. This clonotype has at least ten counts. Its antigen remains unidentified. A total of 2 million PBMCs stored at -80 degrees C provided the unsorted libraries. The sequence was obtained from a woman between 50 and 59 years old with multiple sclerosis. The J gene is TRBJ2-7, the V gene TRBV6-5; no clear D. Specimen: PBMCs. In nucleotides, the CDR3 is TGTGCCAGCAGTTACTCTACGGGTTCCGAGCAGTACGTC. This encodes CASSYSTGSEQYV.